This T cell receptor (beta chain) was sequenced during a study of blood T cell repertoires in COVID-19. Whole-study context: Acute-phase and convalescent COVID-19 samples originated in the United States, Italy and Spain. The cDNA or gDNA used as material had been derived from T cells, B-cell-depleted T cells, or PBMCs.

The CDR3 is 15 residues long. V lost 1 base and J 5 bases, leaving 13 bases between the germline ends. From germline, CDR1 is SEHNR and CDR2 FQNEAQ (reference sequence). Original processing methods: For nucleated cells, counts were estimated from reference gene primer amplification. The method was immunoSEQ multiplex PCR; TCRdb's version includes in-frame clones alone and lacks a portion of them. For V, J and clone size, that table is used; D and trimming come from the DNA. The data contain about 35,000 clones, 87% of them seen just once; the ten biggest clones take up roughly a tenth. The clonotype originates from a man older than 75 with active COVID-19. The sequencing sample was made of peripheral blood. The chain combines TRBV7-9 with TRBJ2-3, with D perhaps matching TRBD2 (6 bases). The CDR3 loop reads CASSLGGGIGDTQYF. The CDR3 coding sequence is TGTGCCAGCAGCTTAGGTGGCGGGATTGGAGATACGCAGTATTTT.